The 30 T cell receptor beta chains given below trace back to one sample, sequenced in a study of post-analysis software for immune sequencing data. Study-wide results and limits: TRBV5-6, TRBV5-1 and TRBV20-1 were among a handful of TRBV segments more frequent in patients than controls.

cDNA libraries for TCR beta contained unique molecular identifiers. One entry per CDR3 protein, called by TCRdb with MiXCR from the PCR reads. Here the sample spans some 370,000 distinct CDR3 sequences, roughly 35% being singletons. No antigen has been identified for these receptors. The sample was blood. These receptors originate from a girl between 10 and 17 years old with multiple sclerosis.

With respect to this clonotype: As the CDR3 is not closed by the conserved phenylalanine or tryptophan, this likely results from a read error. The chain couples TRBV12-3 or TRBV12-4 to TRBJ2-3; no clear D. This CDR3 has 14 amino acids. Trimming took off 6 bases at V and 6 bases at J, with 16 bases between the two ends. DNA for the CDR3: TGTGCCAGCAGACTGTCCCCGGTAGGGGATACGCAGTATTCC. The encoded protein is CASRLSPVGDTQYS.

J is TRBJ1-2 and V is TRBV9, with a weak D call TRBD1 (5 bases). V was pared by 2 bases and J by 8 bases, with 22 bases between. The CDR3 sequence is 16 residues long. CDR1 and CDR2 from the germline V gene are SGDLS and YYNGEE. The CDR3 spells CASSVGILPSGEGYTF. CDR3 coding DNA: TGTGCCAGCAGCGTCGGAATCTTGCCCTCGGGGGAGGGCTACACCTTC.

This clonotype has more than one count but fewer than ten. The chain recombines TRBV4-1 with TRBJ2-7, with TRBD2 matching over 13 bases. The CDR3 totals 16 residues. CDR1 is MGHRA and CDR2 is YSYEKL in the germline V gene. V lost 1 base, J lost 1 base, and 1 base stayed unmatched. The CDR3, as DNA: TGCGCCAGCAGCCAAGGACTAGCGGGGGGTTCCTACGAGCAGTACTTC. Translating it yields CASSQGLAGGSYEQYF.

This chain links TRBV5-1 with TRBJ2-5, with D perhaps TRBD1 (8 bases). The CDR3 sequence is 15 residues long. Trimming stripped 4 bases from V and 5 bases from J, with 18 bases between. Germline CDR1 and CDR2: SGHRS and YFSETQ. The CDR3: CASSTTGQGGETQYF. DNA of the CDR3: TGCGCCAGCAGCACGACCGGACAGGGAGGGGAGACCCAGTACTTC.

The CDR3 region has the DNA TGCAGTGCTAGAGATCTGAGCGTTTACGAGCAGTACTTC. This translates into CSARDLSVYEQYF. V is TRBV20-1 and J is TRBJ2-7, with D uncertain. This CDR3 spans 13 amino acids. The V end was cut by 0 bases, the J end by 4 bases, with 10 bases between. Germline V gives CDR1 DFQATT, CDR2 SNEGSKA (reference sequence).

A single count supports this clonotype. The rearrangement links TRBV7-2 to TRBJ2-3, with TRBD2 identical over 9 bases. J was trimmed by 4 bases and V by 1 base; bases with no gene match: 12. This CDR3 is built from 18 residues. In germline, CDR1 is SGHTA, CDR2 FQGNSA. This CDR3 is CASSLETWRGGGADTQYF. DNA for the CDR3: TGTGCCAGCAGCTTAGAGACGTGGCGGGGGGGCGGCGCAGATACGCAGTATTTT.

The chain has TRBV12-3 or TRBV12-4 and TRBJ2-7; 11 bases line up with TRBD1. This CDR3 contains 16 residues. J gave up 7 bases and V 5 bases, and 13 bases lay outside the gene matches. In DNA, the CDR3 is TGTGCCAGCAGTCCCCCGAGGGGACAGGGGGGGAAGGAGCAGTACTTC. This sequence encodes CASSPPRGQGGKEQYF.

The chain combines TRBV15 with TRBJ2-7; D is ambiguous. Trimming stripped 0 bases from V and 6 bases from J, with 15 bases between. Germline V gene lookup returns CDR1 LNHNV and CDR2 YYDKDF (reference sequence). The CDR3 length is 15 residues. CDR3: CATSRDMGFLVEQYF. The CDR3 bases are TGTGCCACCAGCAGAGATATGGGTTTCCTAGTCGAGCAGTACTTC.

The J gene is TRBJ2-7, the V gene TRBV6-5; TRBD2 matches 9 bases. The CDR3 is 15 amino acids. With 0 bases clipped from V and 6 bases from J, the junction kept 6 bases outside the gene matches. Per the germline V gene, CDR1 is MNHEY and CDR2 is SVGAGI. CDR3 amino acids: CASSYSGGLAGEQYF. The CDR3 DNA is TGTGCCAGCAGTTACTCAGGGGGACTAGCCGGCGAGCAGTACTTC.

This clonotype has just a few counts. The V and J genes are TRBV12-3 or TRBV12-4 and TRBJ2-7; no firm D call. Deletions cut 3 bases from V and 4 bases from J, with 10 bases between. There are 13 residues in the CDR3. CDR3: CASSFSQVYEQYF. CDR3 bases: TGTGCCAGCAGTTTTAGCCAGGTATACGAGCAGTACTTC.

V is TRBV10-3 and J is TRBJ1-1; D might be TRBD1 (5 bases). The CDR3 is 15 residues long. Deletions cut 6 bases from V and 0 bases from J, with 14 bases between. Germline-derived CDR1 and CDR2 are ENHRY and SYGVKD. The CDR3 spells CAIRAVGTMNTEAFF. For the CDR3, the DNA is TGTGCCATCAGGGCGGTAGGGACCATGAACACTGAAGCTTTCTTT.

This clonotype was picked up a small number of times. This CDR3 reads CASSVARGQGTAGANVLTF. The CDR3 DNA is TGTGCCAGCAGCGTAGCTAGAGGACAGGGGACTGCTGGGGCCAACGTCCTGACTTTC. The chain recombines TRBV9 with TRBJ2-6; 9 bases match TRBD1. The CDR3 runs 19 residues. Germline V gene data show CDR1 as SGDLS and CDR2 as YYNGEE. Trimming cost V 0 bases and J 2 bases; bases outside gene matches: 9.

The CDR3, as DNA: TGCAGTGTTAAACCGGGACTAGGAATGAACGAGCAGTACTTC. This gives the protein CSVKPGLGMNEQYF. The chain couples TRBV20-1 to TRBJ2-7; 8 bases are shared with TRBD2. V gave up 7 bases and J gave up 5 bases; unmatched junction bases: 13. The CDR3 sequence is 14 residues long. Germline V CDR1 and CDR2: DFQATT, SNEGSKA (reference sequence).

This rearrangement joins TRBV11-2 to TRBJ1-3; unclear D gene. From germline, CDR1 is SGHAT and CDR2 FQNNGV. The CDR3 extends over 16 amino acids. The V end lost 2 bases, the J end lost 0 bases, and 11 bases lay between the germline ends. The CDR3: CASSLLAGRSGNTIYF. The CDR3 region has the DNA TGTGCCAGCAGCTTACTGGCAGGACGCTCTGGAAACACCATATATTTT.

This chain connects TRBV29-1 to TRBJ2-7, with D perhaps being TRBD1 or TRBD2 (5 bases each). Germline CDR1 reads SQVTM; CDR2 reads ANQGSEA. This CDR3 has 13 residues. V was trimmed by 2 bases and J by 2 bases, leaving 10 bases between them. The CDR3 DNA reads TGCAGCGTTGAAAGTGGGACCCCCTACGAGCAGTACTTC. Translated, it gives CSVESGTPYEQYF.

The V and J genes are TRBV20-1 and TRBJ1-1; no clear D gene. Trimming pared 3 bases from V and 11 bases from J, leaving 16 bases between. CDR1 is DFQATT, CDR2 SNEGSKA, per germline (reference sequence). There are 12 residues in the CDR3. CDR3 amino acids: CSASSPTPGAFF. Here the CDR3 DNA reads TGCAGTGCTAGTTCCCCGACGCCGGGGGCTTTCTTT.

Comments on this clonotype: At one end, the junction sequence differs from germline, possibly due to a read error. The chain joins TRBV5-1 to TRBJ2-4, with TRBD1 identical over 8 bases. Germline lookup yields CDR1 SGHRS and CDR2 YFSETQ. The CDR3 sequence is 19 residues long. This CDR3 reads CASGLNPGQAPLAKNIQYF. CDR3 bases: TGCGCCAGCGGCTTGAACCCGGGACAGGCTCCACTAGCCAAAAACATTCAGTACTTC. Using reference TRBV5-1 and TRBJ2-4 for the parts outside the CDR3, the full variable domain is KAGVTQTPRYLIKTRGQQVTLSCSPISGHRSVSWYQQTPGQGLQFLFEYFSETQRNKGNFPGRFSGRQFSNSRSEMNVSTLELGDSALYLCASGLNPGQAPLAKNIQYFGAGTRLSVL.

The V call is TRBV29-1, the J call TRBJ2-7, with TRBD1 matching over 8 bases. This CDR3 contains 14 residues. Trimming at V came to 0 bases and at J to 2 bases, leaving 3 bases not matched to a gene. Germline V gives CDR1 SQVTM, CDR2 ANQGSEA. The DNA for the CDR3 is TGCAGCGTTGAAGAGACAGGGGTTCCCTACGAGCAGTACTTC. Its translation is CSVEETGVPYEQYF.

The chain's CDR3 is CASSLAFRVQETQYF. As DNA, the CDR3 is TGCGCCAGCAGCTTGGCTTTCAGGGTACAAGAGACCCAGTACTTC. The rearrangement joins TRBV5-1 to TRBJ2-5; tentative D call: TRBD1 (5 bases). The CDR3 extends over 15 amino acids. The germline V gene has CDR1 SGHRS and CDR2 YFSETQ. V gave up 0 bases and J gave up 2 bases, with 11 bases separating them.

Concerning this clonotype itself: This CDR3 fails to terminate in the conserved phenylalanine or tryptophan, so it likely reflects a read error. The DNA for the CDR3 is TGTGCCACCAGTGAATCGGCTCAAGAGACCCAGTACTTA. Residues: CATSESAQETQYL. The chain joins TRBV24-1 to TRBJ2-5, with D unclear. In germline, CDR1 is KGHDR, CDR2 SFDVKD. This CDR3 has 13 residues. V was pared by 4 bases and J by 2 bases, with 7 bases between.

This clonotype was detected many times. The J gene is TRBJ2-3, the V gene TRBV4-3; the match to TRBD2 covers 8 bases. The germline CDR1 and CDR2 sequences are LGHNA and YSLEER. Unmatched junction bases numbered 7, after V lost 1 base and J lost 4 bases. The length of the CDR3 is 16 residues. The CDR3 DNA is TGCGCCAGCAGCCAAGGAGGACGGGGGGGGGCAGATACGCAGTATTTT. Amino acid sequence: CASSQGGRGGADTQYF.

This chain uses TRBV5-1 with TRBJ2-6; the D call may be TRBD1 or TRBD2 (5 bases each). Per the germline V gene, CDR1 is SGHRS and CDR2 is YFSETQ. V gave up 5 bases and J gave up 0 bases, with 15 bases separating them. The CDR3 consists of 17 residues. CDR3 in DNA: TGCGCCAGCAGTCAGCTCAGGGACGGCTCTGGGGCCAACGTCCTGACTTTC. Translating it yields CASSQLRDGSGANVLTF.

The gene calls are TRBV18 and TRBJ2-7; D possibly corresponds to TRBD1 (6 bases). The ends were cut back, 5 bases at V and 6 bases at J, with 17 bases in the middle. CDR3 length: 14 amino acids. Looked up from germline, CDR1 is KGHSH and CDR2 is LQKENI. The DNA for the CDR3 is TGTGCCAGCTCAGCTTACAGGGAAGCTCGCGAGCAGTACTTC. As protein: CASSAYREAREQYF. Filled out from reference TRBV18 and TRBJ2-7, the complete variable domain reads NAGVMQNPRHLVRRRGQEARLRCSPMKGHSHVYWYRQLPEEGLKFMVYLQKENIIDESGMPKERFSAEFPKEGPSILRIQQVVRGDSAAYFCASSAYREAREQYFGPGTRLTVT.

The chain's CDR3 is CASSYSDLTGNEQFF. The CDR3 DNA follows: TGTGCCAGCAGTTACTCAGACTTAACCGGGAATGAGCAGTTCTTC. This rearrangement joins TRBV6-6 to TRBJ2-1; D is uncertain. Trimming left V 0 bases short and J 7 bases short, with 13 bases between. This CDR3 comprises 15 residues. Germline lookup yields CDR1 MNHNY and CDR2 SVGAGI (reference sequence).

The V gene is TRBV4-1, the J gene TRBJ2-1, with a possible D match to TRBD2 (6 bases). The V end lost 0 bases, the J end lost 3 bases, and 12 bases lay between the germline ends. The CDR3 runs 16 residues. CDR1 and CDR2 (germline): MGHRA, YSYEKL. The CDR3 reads CASSQDPAGHYNEQFF. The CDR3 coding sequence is TGCGCCAGCAGCCAAGATCCCGCGGGGCACTACAATGAGCAGTTCTTC.

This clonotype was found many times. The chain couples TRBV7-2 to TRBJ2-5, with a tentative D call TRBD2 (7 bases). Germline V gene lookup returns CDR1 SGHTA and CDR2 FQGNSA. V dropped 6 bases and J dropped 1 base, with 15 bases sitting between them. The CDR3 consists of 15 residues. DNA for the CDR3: TGTGCCAGCAGTCAAGGGGGGGGCCCCCAAGAGACCCAGTACTTC. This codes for CASSQGGGPQETQYF.

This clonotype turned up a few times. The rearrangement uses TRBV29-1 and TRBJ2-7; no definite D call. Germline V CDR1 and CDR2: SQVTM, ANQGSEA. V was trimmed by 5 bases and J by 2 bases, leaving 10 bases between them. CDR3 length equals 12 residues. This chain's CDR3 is CSVPSGPYEQYF. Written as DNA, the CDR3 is TGCAGCGTTCCCTCGGGCCCCTACGAGCAGTACTTC.

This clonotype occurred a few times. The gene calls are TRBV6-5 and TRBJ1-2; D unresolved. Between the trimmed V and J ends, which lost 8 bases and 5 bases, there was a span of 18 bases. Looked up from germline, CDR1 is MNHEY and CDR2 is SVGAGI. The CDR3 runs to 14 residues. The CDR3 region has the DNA TGTGCCAGCTCGGCCAGTCCGCCTCTGTATGGCTACACCTTC. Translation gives CASSASPPLYGYTF.

The CDR3 is CASRAGRYYGYTF. The CDR3 DNA is TGTGCCAGCAGGGCCGGGAGATACTATGGCTACACCTTC. J is TRBJ1-2 and V is TRBV12-3 or TRBV12-4; no clear D. V was shortened by 6 bases and J by 3 bases, with 11 bases between the two germline ends. CDR3 length: 13 amino acids.

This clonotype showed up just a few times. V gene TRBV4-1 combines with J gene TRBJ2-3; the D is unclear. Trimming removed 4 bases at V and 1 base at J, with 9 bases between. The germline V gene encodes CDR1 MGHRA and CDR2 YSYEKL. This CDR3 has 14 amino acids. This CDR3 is CASSRPWGTDTQYF. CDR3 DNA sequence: TGCGCCAGCAGCCGCCCTTGGGGCACAGATACGCAGTATTTT.